The 27 T cell receptor beta chains below come from one sample, sequenced in a study of T cell responses to AZD1222 COVID-19 vaccine. The table came from immunoSEQ multiplex PCR; TCRdb's copy has only in-frame clones and leaves some out. The sample yields tens of thousands of clones, about nine tenths seen once. Sequenced material: peripheral blood, taken 28 days after the second AZD1222 dose. These receptors came from an adult who received the AZD1222 COVID-19 vaccine.

This chain joins TRBV28 and TRBJ2-7; D call uncertain. The CDR3 has 11 residues. The germline CDR1 and CDR2 sequences are MDHEN and SYDVKM. The V gene lost 8 bases and the J gene lost 6 bases, with 11 bases spanning the gap. As DNA, the CDR3 is TGTGCCAGCGAGGTGATCGGCGAGCAGTACTTC. This gives the protein CASEVIGEQYF.

This chain joins TRBV5-5 and TRBJ2-7, with 10 bases fitting TRBD1. Trimming at V came to 0 bases and at J to 4 bases, leaving 7 bases not matched to a gene. CDR1 is SGHKS, CDR2 YYEKEE, per germline (reference sequence). The CDR3 runs to 16 residues. The CDR3 DNA reads as TGTGCCAGCAGCTTGGCGCGGGACAGGGGAGGGTACGAGCAGTACTTC. Translated, it gives CASSLARDRGGYEQYF.

This rearrangement joins TRBV20-1 to TRBJ1-2; D gene uncertain. Germline V gene data show CDR1 as DFQATT and CDR2 as SNEGSKA (reference sequence). The CDR3 sequence is 10 residues long. V was trimmed by 6 bases and J by 5 bases, leaving 7 bases between them. The CDR3 DNA reads TGCAGTGCAGACCAATATGGCTACACCTTC. This codes for CSADQYGYTF.

The J gene is TRBJ2-1, the V gene TRBV7-2; TRBD2 might be the D (6 bases). CDR1 is SGHTA, CDR2 FQGNSA, per germline. Trimming took off 4 bases at V and 10 bases at J, with 14 bases between the two ends. The CDR3 totals 13 residues. The CDR3 region has the DNA TGTGCCAGCAGCTCCTGGGACTCCCCAGAGCAGTTCTTC. It translates to CASSSWDSPEQFF.

This clone was seen once. The chain joins TRBV4-1 to TRBJ1-2; D is unresolved. Trimming left V 2 bases short and J 2 bases short, with 9 bases between. Per the germline V gene, CDR1 is MGHRA and CDR2 is YSYEKL. The CDR3 length is 14 residues. The CDR3 DNA reads as TGCGCCAGCAGCCAACTGGGCGGAAACTATGGCTACACCTTC. This sequence encodes CASSQLGGNYGYTF.

This chain connects TRBV6-5 to TRBJ1-1; D is uncertain. The CDR3 is 16 residues long. Germline-derived CDR1 and CDR2 are MNHEY and SVGAGI. V was trimmed by 0 bases and J by 1 base, leaving 12 bases between them. The CDR3 DNA reads as TGTGCCAGCAGTTACTCTACGGGTCGTAGGAACACTGAAGCTTTCTTT. Translated, it gives CASSYSTGRRNTEAFF.

This chain links TRBV6-5 with TRBJ1-2, with D unclear. CDR3 length: 13 amino acids. V gave up 2 bases and J gave up 6 bases, with 10 bases separating them. The germline V gene has CDR1 MNHEY and CDR2 SVGAGI. The CDR3 is CASSYGREDGYTF. CDR3 in DNA: TGTGCCAGCAGTTACGGGCGAGAAGATGGCTACACCTTC.

The genes are TRBV14 and TRBJ1-3; no clear D. Trimming cost V 0 bases and J 0 bases, with 6 bases left between them. From germline, CDR1 is SGHDN and CDR2 FVKESK. The CDR3 has 15 residues. The CDR3 region is CASSQEAGSGNTIYF. The CDR3 DNA reads as TGTGCCAGCAGCCAAGAGGCGGGCTCTGGAAACACCATATATTTT.

The V gene is TRBV4-1, the J gene TRBJ2-5, with 12 bases identical to TRBD2. Losses at the gene ends were 4 bases for V and 5 bases for J; bases not matched to a gene: 8. Germline V lookup: CDR1 MGHRA, CDR2 YSYEKL. This CDR3 has 16 residues. Here the CDR3 reads CASSRGLAGRRETQYF. For the CDR3, the DNA is TGCGCCAGCAGCCGCGGACTAGCGGGACGGCGGGAGACCCAGTACTTC.

This chain links TRBV18 with TRBJ2-1; 10 bases fit TRBD2. With V trimmed by 6 bases and J by 8 bases, 10 bases remained unmatched. CDR1 is KGHSH, CDR2 LQKENI, per germline. The CDR3 has 15 residues. CDR3 coding DNA: TGTGCCAGCTCGCCGGGACTAGCGAAGGGTGATGAGCAGTTCTTC. Its protein product is CASSPGLAKGDEQFF.

The J gene is TRBJ2-1, the V gene TRBV29-1; 9 bases fit TRBD2. The V gene end was trimmed by 7 bases and the J gene end by 7 bases; junction bases not matched to a gene: 8. The CDR3 consists of 13 residues. The germline CDR1 and CDR2 sequences are SQVTM and ANQGSEA. The DNA of the CDR3 is TGCAGCGGAGGCGGGAGGGCCGGTAATGAGCAGTTCTTC. Translating it yields CSGGGRAGNEQFF.

The chain employs TRBV7-9 and TRBJ2-6; D gene uncertain. V lost 1 base and J 0 bases, leaving 7 bases between the germline ends. This CDR3 is 16 amino acids long. CDR1 is SEHNR, CDR2 FQNEAQ, per germline (reference sequence). The CDR3 coding sequence is TGTGCCAGCAGCTTAGACACCCACTCTGGGGCCAACGTCCTGACTTTC. It encodes CASSLDTHSGANVLTF. Combining the CDR3 with reference TRBV7-9 and TRBJ2-6 gives the whole variable domain DTGVSQNPRHKITKRGQNVTFRCDPISEHNRLYWYRQTLGQGPEFLTYFQNEAQLEKSRLLSDRFSAERPKGSFSTLEIQRTEQGDSAMYLCASSLDTHSGANVLTFGAGSRLTVL.

This chain uses TRBV5-1 with TRBJ1-4, with D possibly matching TRBD1 (6 bases). V lost 2 bases, J lost 7 bases, and 15 bases lay in between. Per the germline V gene, CDR1 is SGHRS and CDR2 is YFSETQ. This CDR3 spans 15 amino acids. This CDR3 is CASSLNTGTGEKLFF. The CDR3 bases are TGCGCCAGCAGCTTAAACACAGGGACTGGTGAAAAACTGTTTTTT.

V is TRBV11-2 and J is TRBJ2-3, with 9 bases aligning to TRBD1. Trimming took 4 bases from V and 4 from J; bases not matched to a gene: 6. The CDR3 consists of 15 residues. Germline V gene lookup returns CDR1 SGHAT and CDR2 FQNNGV. This chain's CDR3 is CASSSNRGPPDTQYF. DNA for the CDR3: TGTGCCAGCAGCTCAAACAGGGGGCCCCCAGATACGCAGTATTTT.

This sequence joins TRBV19 and TRBJ2-7; 7 bases match TRBD2. J was trimmed by 3 bases and V by 3 bases; bases with no gene match: 8. Germline V lookup: CDR1 LNHDA, CDR2 SQIVND (reference sequence). The length of the CDR3 is 15 residues. CDR3 nucleotide sequence: TGTGCCAGTAGTATGGGCGGGAGACCTATCTACGAGCAGTACTTC. It encodes CASSMGGRPIYEQYF.

The chain combines TRBV30 with TRBJ2-2, with TRBD1 matching over 8 bases. The V gene's germline CDR1 is GTSNPN and CDR2 SVGIG (reference sequence). V lost 5 bases to trimming and J lost 6 bases; unmatched junction nucleotides: 11. This CDR3 is built from 15 residues. CDR3 loop: CAWLAGGLPSGELFF. The CDR3 DNA reads TGTGCCTGGTTGGCAGGGGGCCTCCCATCCGGGGAGCTGTTTTTT.

CDR3 region: CASSEAGQGYGYTF. The CDR3 region has the DNA TGTGCCAGCAGTGAGGCAGGACAGGGCTATGGCTACACCTTC. This chain joins TRBV6-1 and TRBJ1-2, with 8 bases aligning to TRBD1. The CDR3 consists of 14 residues. V was pared by 3 bases and J by 4 bases, with 4 bases of the junction left unmatched. Germline V gene data show CDR1 as MNHNS and CDR2 as SASEGT.

The genes are TRBV6-4 and TRBJ1-3; no clear D. Per germline, CDR1 MRHNA and CDR2 SNTAGT. With 1 base removed from V and 0 bases from J, the gap between germline ends came to 22 bases. The CDR3 loop spans 20 amino acids. The CDR3 region is CASSDWLRAPQILSGNTIYF. CDR3 DNA sequence: TGTGCCAGCAGTGACTGGTTAAGGGCACCTCAAATCCTCTCTGGAAACACCATATATTTT.

The chain's CDR3 is CASTDGTYEQYF. For the CDR3, the DNA is TGTGCCAGCACGGACGGAACCTACGAGCAGTACTTC. The V call is TRBV11-2, the J call TRBJ2-7; no reliable D call. The CDR3 sequence is 12 residues long. The germline V gene has CDR1 SGHAT and CDR2 FQNNGV. V lost 7 bases, J lost 2 bases, and 9 bases lay in between.

The J gene is TRBJ2-6, the V gene TRBV27; perhaps TRBD1 as D (6 bases). Germline V gene sequence: CDR1 MNHEY, CDR2 SMNVEV (reference sequence). CDR3 length equals 16 residues. V was trimmed by 1 base and J by 7 bases, leaving 14 bases between them. The CDR3 here is CASSLFWAGVANVLTF. In DNA form, the CDR3 reads TGTGCCAGCAGTTTATTTTGGGCAGGGGTCGCCAACGTCCTGACTTTC.

The chain is built from TRBV6-5 and TRBJ1-2; perhaps TRBD1 as D (5 bases). Germline loops: CDR1 MNHEY, CDR2 SVGAGI. The CDR3 contains 15 residues. V dropped 9 bases and J dropped 3 bases, with 20 bases sitting between them. This CDR3 reads CASTGLPTRDYGYTF. The CDR3 DNA reads as TGTGCCAGTACGGGACTTCCGACCAGGGACTATGGCTACACCTTC.

The chain has TRBV6-2 or TRBV6-3 and TRBJ1-2, with D possibly matching TRBD1 (5 bases). V was cut by 6 bases and J by 8 bases, with 10 bases left in between. Germline values: CDR1 MNHEY, CDR2 SVGEGT. This CDR3 is 11 amino acids long. CDR3 bases: TGTGCCAGCAGCCCAAGGGACGGCTACACCTTC. It codes for CASSPRDGYTF.

The table lists this clone with a count of one. The chain has TRBV6-1 and TRBJ2-1; TRBD2 aligns across 7 bases. The germline gives CDR1 MNHNS, CDR2 SASEGT. This CDR3 comprises 17 residues. V shed 0 bases and J 0 bases; nucleotides not matched to a gene: 5. Here the CDR3 reads CASSEAGGGSSYNEQFF. The CDR3 coding sequence is TGTGCCAGCAGTGAAGCCGGGGGAGGGAGCTCCTACAATGAGCAGTTCTTC.

This clone was seen once. In nucleotides, the CDR3 is TGTGCCAGAACCCCTCCGCGGGAGCTATCCTACAATGAGCAGTTCTTC. It codes for CARTPPRELSYNEQFF. The genes are TRBV5-3 and TRBJ2-1; 7 nucleotides line up with TRBD2. TRBV5-3 is identified as an open reading frame with a role that is uncertain. J gave up 1 base and V 6 bases, and 10 bases lay outside the gene matches. This CDR3 is 16 amino acids long.

This chain links TRBV4-2 with TRBJ2-3; D gene unclear. V gave up 6 bases and J gave up 2 bases, with 3 bases separating them. The CDR3 totals 11 residues. CDR1 and CDR2 from the germline V gene are LGHNA and YNFKEQ. CDR3 DNA sequence: TGTGCCAGCAGAGCCACAGATACGCAGTATTTT. Its translation: CASRATDTQYF.

This chain links TRBV27 with TRBJ1-2, with TRBD1 matching over 9 bases. Germline V gene sequence: CDR1 MNHEY, CDR2 SMNVEV (reference sequence). The CDR3 covers 13 residues. Trimming took 3 bases from V and 6 from J; bases not matched to a gene: 2. CDR3 residues: CASSLNRGHGYTF. CDR3 nucleotide sequence: TGTGCCAGCAGTTTGAACAGGGGGCATGGCTACACCTTC.

The V call is TRBV6-5, the J call TRBJ2-7; 7 nucleotides agree with TRBD1. The CDR3 extends over 13 amino acids. Germline CDR1 MNHEY, CDR2 SVGAGI. Trimming at V came to 0 bases and at J to 6 bases, leaving 2 bases not matched to a gene. The CDR3: CASSYSDRIEQYF. The CDR3, as DNA: TGTGCCAGCAGTTACTCGGACAGGATCGAGCAGTACTTC.